Described below is a single T cell receptor (beta chain) sequence and its context. Its specificity is not known. The data were taken from a study of radiation and T cells in renal cell carcinoma. Study observations and caveats: In blood, top tumor clones expanded by 2 weeks, shrinking by 4.

TCRdb's table, derived via immunoSEQ multiplex PCR, lists solely in-frame clones and lacks some. This table has some 64,000 clones, about 74% appearing once. The CDR3 spans 13 residues. The germline V and J ends were trimmed by 4 bases and 6 bases, with 12 bases remaining between them. Germline V gives CDR1 KGHSH, CDR2 LQKENI. Regarding time point: blood 4 weeks post-SBRT, at nephrectomy. Treatment defined: 15 Gy SBRT to primary tumor, nephrectomy 4 weeks later. The sample consisted of blood, taken from a patient whose treatment included radiotherapy and nephrectomy. This clonotype was obtained from a man aged 55 to 70 with renal cell carcinoma. The chain joins TRBV18 to TRBJ1-2; unclear D gene. CDR3 amino acids: CASSRLEGNGYTF. The CDR3 region has the DNA TGTGCCAGCTCACGACTGGAGGGCAATGGCTACACCTTC.